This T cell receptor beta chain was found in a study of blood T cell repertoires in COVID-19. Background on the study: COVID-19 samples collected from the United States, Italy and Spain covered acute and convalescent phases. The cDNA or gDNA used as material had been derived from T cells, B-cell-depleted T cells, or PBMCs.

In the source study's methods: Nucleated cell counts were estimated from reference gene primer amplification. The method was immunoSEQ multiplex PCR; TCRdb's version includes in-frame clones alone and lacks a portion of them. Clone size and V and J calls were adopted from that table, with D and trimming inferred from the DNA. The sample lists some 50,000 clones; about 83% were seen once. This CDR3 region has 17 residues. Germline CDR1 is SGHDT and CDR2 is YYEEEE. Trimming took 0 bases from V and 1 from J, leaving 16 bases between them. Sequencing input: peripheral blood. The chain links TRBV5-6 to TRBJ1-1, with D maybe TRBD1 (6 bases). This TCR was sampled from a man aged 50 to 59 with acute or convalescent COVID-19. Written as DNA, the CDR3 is TGTGCCAGCAGCTTGGATGGGCAGGGGCTAAAGAACACTGAAGCTTTCTTT. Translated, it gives CASSLDGQGLKNTEAFF.